The 18 T cell receptor beta chains presented below share a single source sample, sequenced in a study of control samples from healthy donors and cancer patients. Clones were read by immunoSEQ multiplex PCR, and TCRdb kept only the in-frame ones, dropping some. The sample has tens of thousands of clones, about 89% seen once; the top ten hold roughly 20%. Sequenced input: blood. These receptors came from a man aged 50-60 years in good health.

Only a few counts were recorded for this clone. V usage is TRBV5-1 and J usage is TRBJ1-4, with TRBD1 identical over 11 bases. J lost 7 bases, V lost 4 bases, and 9 bases had no gene match. The CDR3 spans 16 residues. Germline V gene sequence: CDR1 SGHRS, CDR2 YFSETQ. The CDR3 region is CASSKNSGTGGEKLFF. In DNA form, the CDR3 reads TGCGCCAGCAGCAAGAACTCCGGGACAGGGGGTGAAAAACTGTTTTTT.

This chain connects TRBV9 to TRBJ2-4; 12 nucleotides align to TRBD2. CDR1 and CDR2 from the germline V gene are SGDLS and YYNGEE. With 3 bases clipped from V and 3 bases from J, the junction kept 7 bases outside the gene matches. The CDR3 consists of 17 residues. CDR3 loop: CASSDDRLAGDKNIQYF. The DNA of the CDR3 is TGTGCCAGCAGCGACGATCGACTAGCGGGGGACAAAAACATTCAGTACTTC.

The chain carries TRBV15 and TRBJ2-3; 13 positions agree with TRBD2. Germline lookup yields CDR1 LNHNV and CDR2 YYDKDF (reference sequence). The CDR3 spans 21 residues. Unmatched junction bases numbered 16, after V lost 3 bases and J lost 1 base. As DNA, the CDR3 is TGTGCCACCAGCAGGCATCAAAAAGAAACTAGCGGGAGGGCCGGCACAGATACGCAGTATTTT. Amino acid sequence: CATSRHQKETSGRAGTDTQYF.

The gene calls are TRBV9 and TRBJ2-3, with 7 bases lining up with TRBD1. Germline V gene data show CDR1 as SGDLS and CDR2 as YYNGEE. The CDR3 runs to 13 residues. With 4 bases clipped from V and 4 bases from J, the junction kept 3 bases outside the gene matches. This chain's CDR3 is CASSTGTADTQYF. CDR3 coding DNA: TGTGCCAGCAGCACCGGGACAGCAGATACGCAGTATTTT. The complete variable domain, with remaining parts taken from reference TRBV9 and TRBJ2-3, reads DSGVTQTPKHLITATGQRVTLRCSPRSGDLSVYWYQQSLDQGLQFLIQYYNGEERAKGNILERFSAQQFPDLHSELNLSSLELGDSALYFCASSTGTADTQYFGPGTRLTVL.

In DNA form, the CDR3 reads TGTGCCAGCAGCTTATCCACCGGCGGTACCTACGAGCAGTACGTC. It yields the protein CASSLSTGGTYEQYV. The rearrangement links TRBV7-8 to TRBJ2-7; no clear D. CDR1 is SGHVS, CDR2 FQNEAQ, per germline. V lost 2 bases and J lost 2, with 13 bases in between. The CDR3 has 15 amino acids.

The chain uses TRBV19 and TRBJ2-1, with 8 nucleotides matching TRBD2. From germline, CDR1 is LNHDA and CDR2 SQIVND (reference sequence). This CDR3 spans 14 amino acids. The junction had 6 bases not matched to a gene; V was cut back by 5 bases and J by 6 bases. The CDR3 sequence is CASSFSGGPNEQFF. CDR3 DNA: TGTGCCAGTAGTTTTTCGGGGGGGCCCAATGAGCAGTTCTTC.

V usage is TRBV5-4 and J usage is TRBJ1-2, with a tentative D call TRBD1 (5 bases). Trimming took off 4 bases at V and 8 bases at J, with 15 bases between the two ends. There are 13 residues in the CDR3. In germline, CDR1 is SGHNT, CDR2 YYREEE (reference sequence). The CDR3 region is CASSQTGREGYTF. CDR3 DNA: TGTGCCAGCAGCCAGACGGGACGGGAAGGCTACACCTTC. The full variable domain, in which reference TRBV5-4 and TRBJ1-2 provide the parts outside the CDR3, is ETGVTQSPTHLIKTRGQQVTLRCSSQSGHNTVSWYQQALGQGPQFIFQYYREEENGRGNFPPRFSGLQFPNYSSELNVNALELDDSALYLCASSQTGREGYTFGSGTRLTVV.

This chain uses TRBV7-9 with TRBJ2-3, with 15 bases identical to TRBD2. The CDR3 contains 17 residues. Unmatched junction bases numbered 8, after V lost 5 bases and J lost 5 bases. The germline V gene has CDR1 SEHNR and CDR2 FQNEAQ (reference sequence). DNA of the CDR3: TGTGCCAGCAGCCCACCGGGACTAGCGGGAGGAGGAGATACGCAGTATTTT. Protein: CASSPPGLAGGGDTQYF.

The J gene is TRBJ2-7, the V gene TRBV5-4; tentative D call: TRBD2 (5 bases). Trimming left V 0 bases short and J 0 bases short, with 7 bases between. The germline V gene encodes CDR1 SGHNT and CDR2 YYREEE (reference sequence). CDR3 length: 14 residues. CDR3 protein: CASSLDGSSYEQYF. For the CDR3, the DNA is TGTGCCAGCAGCTTGGATGGGAGCTCCTACGAGCAGTACTTC.

The rearrangement links TRBV7-6 to TRBJ2-1; perhaps TRBD2 as D (5 bases). The germline CDR1 and CDR2 sequences are SGHVS and FNYEAQ. V lost 4 bases and J lost 6, with 16 bases in between. CDR3 length: 15 residues. The CDR3 region is CASSSPRVLGNEQFF. The CDR3 DNA is TGTGCCAGCAGCTCCCCGAGGGTACTAGGCAATGAGCAGTTCTTC.

The chain employs TRBV14 and TRBJ2-1; unclear D gene. Germline CDR1 SGHDN, CDR2 FVKESK. With 4 bases removed from V and 0 bases from J, the gap between germline ends came to 13 bases. This CDR3 is built from 16 residues. DNA of the CDR3: TGTGCCAGCAGCCCAACGAGAATCCGCTCCTACAATGAGCAGTTCTTC. This codes for CASSPTRIRSYNEQFF. The whole variable domain, filled in from reference TRBV14 and TRBJ2-1, reads EAGVTQFPSHSVIEKGQTVTLRCDPISGHDNLYWYRRVMGKEIKFLLHFVKESKQDESGMPNNRFLAERTGGTYSTLKVQPAELEDSGVYFCASSPTRIRSYNEQFFGPGTRLTVL.

V usage is TRBV3-1 (or the pseudogene TRBV3-2) and J usage is TRBJ2-1; 8 bases match TRBD2. CDR1 is LGHDT and CDR2 is YNNKEL in the germline V gene (reference sequence). V was pared by 1 base and J by 1 base, with 3 bases of the junction left unmatched. The CDR3 is made up of 16 amino acids. CDR3 protein: CASSQVGGGSYNEQFF. The CDR3 coding sequence is TGTGCCAGCAGCCAAGTTGGCGGGGGGTCCTACAATGAGCAGTTCTTC.

This clone was picked up one time. The chain joins TRBV19 to TRBJ1-5, with a weak D call TRBD1 (5 bases). The CDR3 has 12 amino acids. The germline gives CDR1 LNHDA, CDR2 SQIVND (reference sequence). The germline V and J ends were trimmed by 2 bases and 7 bases, with 6 bases remaining between them. CDR3 DNA: TGTGCCAGTAGTATATGGGGGCAGCCCCAGCATTTT. Protein product: CASSIWGQPQHF. Variable domain in full (rest from reference TRBV19 and TRBJ1-5): DGGITQSPKYLFRKEGQNVTLSCEQNLNHDAMYWYRQDPGQGLRLIYYSQIVNDFQKGDIAEGYSVSREKKESFPLTVTSAQKNPTAFYLCASSIWGQPQHFGDGTRLSIL.

The gene calls are TRBV5-1 and TRBJ2-5, with D perhaps being TRBD1 or TRBD2 (5 bases each). This CDR3 has 15 residues. V shed 0 bases and J shed 10 bases, with 19 bases lying between them. Germline V lookup: CDR1 SGHRS, CDR2 YFSETQ. CDR3 DNA sequence: TGCGCCAGCAGCTTGGGAGTTGAGGGGCGAATACACCAGTACTTC. Its protein is CASSLGVEGRIHQYF.

The chain links TRBV24-1 to TRBJ1-5, with 10 nucleotides matching TRBD1. The CDR3 length is 15 residues. V trimming: 0 bases; J trimming: 5 bases; junction bases outside the gene matches: 0. Germline V gene sequence: CDR1 KGHDR, CDR2 SFDVKD. The CDR3 coding sequence is TGTGCCACCAGTGATTTGGGGACAGGGGATCAGCCCCAGCATTTT. Translation gives CATSDLGTGDQPQHF.

The chain recombines TRBV5-1 with TRBJ1-1; D unclear. Trimming took off 4 bases at V and 0 bases at J, with 16 bases between the two ends. The CDR3 length is 16 residues. Germline V gives CDR1 SGHRS, CDR2 YFSETQ. As DNA, the CDR3 is TGCGCCAGCAGCGCAGCCGGGCCGGGTATGAACACTGAAGCTTTCTTT. It encodes CASSAAGPGMNTEAFF.

This chain joins TRBV7-2 and TRBJ2-3; 11 positions match TRBD2. Germline values: CDR1 SGHTA, CDR2 FQGNSA. Trimming at V came to 3 bases and at J to 6 bases, leaving 11 bases not matched to a gene. This CDR3 is 17 amino acids long. DNA for the CDR3: TGTGCCAGCAGCTTGCTCCCGTTAGCGGGGGGGCCCGATACGCAGTATTTT. Its translation: CASSLLPLAGGPDTQYF.

This clone was detected once. The genes are TRBV30 and TRBJ1-4; 10 nucleotides match TRBD1. V lost 2 bases to trimming and J lost 3 bases; unmatched junction nucleotides: 6. CDR1 GTSNPN and CDR2 SVGIG come from the germline V gene (reference sequence). CDR3 size: 16 residues. This CDR3 is CAWSNRDRGANEKLFF. Here the CDR3 DNA reads TGTGCCTGGAGTAACCGGGACAGGGGTGCTAATGAAAAACTGTTTTTT.